The subject of this entry is one TCR beta chain. Its antigen remains unknown. This entry comes from a study of Ad26.COV2.S vaccination and SARS-CoV-2 variants. At the level of the study: A participant enrolled in the COV1001 Ad26.COV2.S trial arm provided the sample. By the intramuscular route, Ad26.COV2.S was given once, or twice 56 days apart.

The CDR3 has 16 amino acids. Germline V gene lookup returns CDR1 MGHRA and CDR2 YSYEKL. Trimming cost V 1 base and J 4 bases, with 14 bases left between them. The treatment here: about 20 received Ad26.COV2.S at low or high dose, single or two shots; several received placebo; per-sample allocation not given. Specimen acquisition occurred on day 63 following the initial vaccine or placebo injection. The protocol was immunoSEQ multiplex PCR, while the TCRdb copy is restricted to in-frame clones and leaves out a portion. The sample consists of 350,000 to 500,000 clones, around 90% of them appearing once. Overall study findings and caveats: Marked by substantial breadth, spike-specific CD8+ and CD4+ T cell responses were reportedly seen after vaccination.

This sequence joins TRBV4-1 and TRBJ1-3; D is possibly TRBD1 (6 bases). This specimen was peripheral blood, taken in a trial of Ad26.COV2.S vaccine versus placebo. The source is a person aged 18-65 years who received the Ad26.COV2.S COVID-19 vaccine or a placebo. Here the CDR3 reads CASSQGSTGIGNTIYF. In nucleotides, the CDR3 is TGCGCCAGCAGCCAAGGATCTACAGGGATCGGAAACACCATATATTTT.